These 31 T cell receptor beta chains were sequenced from one sample in a study of molecular identifiers for immune sequencing clone quantification (dated by TCRdb to the late 2010s). Libraries were built with PCR. Instrument used: NextSeq 500. TCRdb trimmed the raw reads at Q25, called clones with MiXCR and kept productive beta chains. Each entry merges the rows of one CDR3 protein and shows their most common DNA and genes. Across this sample there are some 680,000 distinct CDR3 sequences, with roughly 25% seen only once. The ten largest clones take up about 0.84% of the sample. The sequenced material came from naive CD8+ T cells from blood, with Jurkat cell RNA spiked in. The sample's cell subset or site label is to be understood as: FACS-sorted CD8+CD4-CCR7+CD45RA+ naive T cells. The receptors here all came from a human donor in good health. Some libraries in this study had Jurkat cell RNA spiked in.

The gene calls are TRBV28 and TRBJ2-5; possibly TRBD2 for D (6 bases). Between the trimmed V and J ends, which lost 10 bases and 14 bases, there was a span of 20 bases. Looked up from germline, CDR1 is MDHEN and CDR2 is SYDVKM. This CDR3 has 11 amino acids. The CDR3 nucleotides are TGTGCCACCGCCTTCGGGACTCAGCTCTACTTC. Amino acid sequence: CATAFGTQLYF.

This clonotype was counted only a few times. The chain has TRBV24-1 and TRBJ2-2, with 9 bases matching TRBD2. This CDR3 is 21 amino acids long. Germline lookup yields CDR1 KGHDR and CDR2 SFDVKD. Trimming removed 2 bases from V and 5 bases from J; junction bases left unmatched: 20. CDR3 amino acids: CATSDSHLLGLAREGTGELFF. In DNA form, the CDR3 reads TGTGCCACCAGTGATTCCCACTTACTAGGACTAGCGCGTGAAGGTACCGGGGAGCTGTTTTTT.

This clonotype has a count of ten or more. The chain joins TRBV30 to TRBJ2-3; 10 bases match TRBD2. The CDR3 is made up of 15 amino acids. V dropped 4 bases and J dropped 1; count of bases not matched to a gene: 5. Looked up from germline, CDR1 is GTSNPN and CDR2 is SVGIG (reference sequence). The CDR3 loop is CAWNAGTSGTDTQYF. The CDR3 DNA reads TGTGCCTGGAACGCCGGGACTAGCGGCACAGATACGCAGTATTTT.

The V and J genes are TRBV3-1 and TRBJ2-6, with D possibly called TRBD1 or TRBD2 (5 bases each). Germline CDR1 reads LGHDT; CDR2 reads YNNKEL (reference sequence). The CDR3 has 16 amino acids. Trimming left V 2 bases short and J 3 bases short, with 11 bases between. CDR3 residues: CASSQLLGDGANVLTF. DNA of the CDR3: TGTGCCAGCAGCCAATTATTGGGGGATGGGGCCAACGTCCTGACTTTC.

This clonotype has a handful of counts. This chain links TRBV20-1 with TRBJ2-7; D is tentatively TRBD1 or TRBD2 (5 bases each). Trimming stripped 0 bases from V and 2 bases from J, with 14 bases between. This CDR3 is 15 amino acids long. Looked up from germline, CDR1 is DFQATT and CDR2 is SNEGSKA (reference sequence). CDR3 coding DNA: TGCAGTGCTAGAGATAGGCAGGGAGATCCCTACGAGCAGTACTTC. It is translated as CSARDRQGDPYEQYF.

As concerns this clonotype: A read error may account for a junction end that differs from germline. V is TRBV2 and J is TRBJ1-4; unclear D gene. Germline CDR1 SNHLY, CDR2 FYNNEI. CDR3 length equals 14 residues. The CDR3 reads CARRRRALNETLFF. The DNA for the CDR3 is TGTGCCCGCCGCCGCCGGGCCCTTAATGAAACACTGTTTTTT.

This chain joins TRBV2 and TRBJ2-3; 8 bases fit TRBD2. The CDR3 is 15 amino acids. V was clipped by 3 bases and J by 4 bases; unmatched bases: 6. Germline CDR1 is SNHLY and CDR2 is FYNNEI. Written as DNA, the CDR3 is TGTGCCAGCAGTGATGTGCGGGAGGCTTCAGATACGCAGTATTTT. Encoded protein: CASSDVREASDTQYF.

With regard to this clonotype: This may be a read error, as it is one base from a much larger clone. The chain combines TRBV15 with TRBJ1-5, with 7 bases identical to TRBD1. CDR1 is LNHNV and CDR2 is YYDKDF in the germline V gene (reference sequence). V lost 1 base to trimming and J lost 7 bases; unmatched junction nucleotides: 4. The CDR3 has 14 amino acids. The DNA of the CDR3 is TGTGCCACCAGCAGAGTGTCAGGGGGACAGCCCCAGCATTTT. It is translated as CATSRVSGGQPQHF.

About this clonotype itself: One base away lies a much larger clone, so this may be a sequencing read error. V is TRBV27 and J is TRBJ2-3; the D is unclear. V lost 6 bases to trimming and J lost 2 bases, with 18 bases between them. CDR1 is MNHEY, CDR2 SMNVEV, per germline (reference sequence). This CDR3 is built from 16 residues. The DNA of the CDR3 is TGTGCCAGCAGACGGCGGCCAGGAGAACTCACAGATACGCAGTATTTT. The encoded protein is CASRRRPGELTDTQYF.

This clonotype was counted only a few times. The V and J genes are TRBV11-2 and TRBJ2-1, with 11 bases fitting TRBD2. Germline lookup yields CDR1 SGHAT and CDR2 FQNNGV. This CDR3 is built from 16 residues. The ends lost 5 bases at V and 5 bases at J; junction bases unmatched: 8. In nucleotides, the CDR3 is TGTGCCAGCAGCCAACTAGCGGGAGTTATGAACAATGAGCAGTTCTTC. Encoded protein: CASSQLAGVMNNEQFF. Based on the CDR3 plus reference TRBV11-2 and TRBJ2-1, the full variable domain is EAGVAQSPRYKIIEKRQSVAFWCNPISGHATLYWYQQILGQGPKLLIQFQNNGVVDDSQLPKDRFSAERLKGVDSTLKIQPAKLEDSAVYLCASSQLAGVMNNEQFFGPGTRLTVL.

This clonotype came up a few times. The chain uses TRBV20-1 and TRBJ2-1; D may be TRBD2 (6 bases). This CDR3 region has 15 residues. Trimming shortened V by 0 bases and J by 4 bases, and 13 bases separated the two germline ends. The germline V gene has CDR1 DFQATT and CDR2 SNEGSKA (reference sequence). The CDR3 is CSARDLLAQYNEQFF. For the CDR3, the DNA is TGCAGTGCTAGAGATCTCCTAGCGCAGTACAATGAGCAGTTCTTC.

This clonotype showed up just a few times. A much more abundant neighbour one base away suggests this may be a read error. The chain links TRBV25-1 to TRBJ2-1, with D uncertain. The CDR3 length is 14 residues. CDR1 and CDR2 (germline): MGHDK, SYGVNS. V dropped 4 bases and J dropped 9 bases, with 16 bases sitting between them. The CDR3 DNA is TGTGCCAGCAGTGGATTTGGCAGCCTCGGTGAGCAGTTCTTC. Residues: CASSGFGSLGEQFF. Full variable domain (outside the CDR3, taken from reference TRBV25-1 and TRBJ2-1): EADIYQTPRYLVIGTGKKITLECSQTMGHDKMYWYQQDPGMELHLIHYSYGVNSTEKGDLSSESTVSRIRTEHFPLTLESARPSHTSQYLCASSGFGSLGEQFFGPGTRLTVL.

At least ten counts were recorded for this clonotype. This rearrangement joins TRBV7-9 to TRBJ2-5, with D possibly TRBD2 on 5 matching bases. The CDR3 is 14 amino acids. Germline V gives CDR1 SEHNR, CDR2 FQNEAQ (reference sequence). The V end was cut by 3 bases, the J end by 4 bases, with 12 bases between. The CDR3 nucleotides are TGTGCCAGCAGCTTCAGAGGGTCGGTAGAGACCCAGTACTTC. This codes for CASSFRGSVETQYF.

Turning to this clonotype: A much larger clone lies one base from this, so it may be a read error. The J gene is TRBJ2-6, the V gene TRBV6-1; no clear D. This CDR3 contains 18 residues. Germline V gene lookup returns CDR1 MNHNS and CDR2 SASEGT. V was clipped by 1 base and J by 3 bases, with 16 bases between them. The DNA for the CDR3 is TGTGCCAGCAGTGAAGTGACAACATTAAGCTTTGGGGCCAACGTCCTGACTTTC. It codes for CASSEVTTLSFGANVLTF.

The V call is TRBV30, the J call TRBJ2-1; either TRBD1 or TRBD2 may fit D (5 bases each). This CDR3 comprises 15 residues. V was cut by 3 bases and J by 8 bases, with 20 bases left in between. The germline V gene encodes CDR1 GTSNPN and CDR2 SVGIG (reference sequence). The CDR3 here is CAWSKGASSADEQFF. The CDR3 nucleotides are TGTGCCTGGAGCAAAGGGGCTAGCTCGGCGGATGAGCAGTTCTTC.

Ten or more counts support this clonotype. This chain joins TRBV2 and TRBJ2-3; D gene ambiguous. V was clipped by 3 bases and J by 4 bases, with 11 bases between them. CDR3 length equals 14 residues. Germline CDR1 reads SNHLY; CDR2 reads FYNNEI. The CDR3 bases are TGTGCCAGCAGTGACAGGTTCCGGGCAGATACGCAGTATTTT. It is translated as CASSDRFRADTQYF.

Notes on this clonotype: Just one base apart from a much larger clone, this may be a read error. DNA of the CDR3: TGTGCCAGCAGCTTAGTGGCGGCGATTGAGGGAACAGCTACGCAGTATTTT. Its protein is CASSLVAAIEGTATQYF. The chain combines TRBV7-2 with TRBJ2-3, with a possible D match to TRBD2 (5 bases). This CDR3 spans 17 amino acids. In germline, CDR1 is SGHTA, CDR2 FQGNSA.

This clonotype occurred a few times. A far larger clone is one nucleotide away, so this likely arose from a read error. The V and J genes are TRBV9 and TRBJ2-1; D is ambiguous. The CDR3 has 15 amino acids. CDR1 and CDR2 (germline): SGDLS, YYNGEE. Trimming shortened V by 4 bases and J by 0 bases, and 11 bases separated the two germline ends. The CDR3 loop reads CASSPDWSSYNEQFF. In DNA form, the CDR3 reads TGTGCCAGCAGCCCAGACTGGAGCTCCTACAATGAGCAGTTCTTC.

This clonotype was seen many times. The rearrangement joins TRBV7-7 to TRBJ2-5; tentatively, D is TRBD1 (6 bases). Per germline, CDR1 SSHAT and CDR2 FNYEAQ (reference sequence). Trimming shortened V by 5 bases and J by 1 base, and 8 bases separated the two germline ends. The CDR3 loop spans 13 amino acids. CDR3 nucleotides: TGTGCCAGCAGCGAACAGGGCCAAGAGACCCAGTACTTC. The encoded protein is CASSEQGQETQYF.

In its sample, this clonotype was seen a few times. This chain uses TRBV28 with TRBJ2-1; 11 bases fit TRBD2. Germline CDR1 and CDR2: MDHEN and SYDVKM. This CDR3 spans 14 amino acids. Unmatched junction bases numbered 2, after V lost 7 bases and J lost 3 bases. CDR3 sequence reads: CASTTSGGYNEQFF. CDR3 DNA: TGTGCCAGCACCACTAGCGGGGGCTACAATGAGCAGTTCTTC.

The chain links TRBV25-1 to TRBJ2-3; possibly TRBD2 for D (7 bases). V shed 0 bases and J shed 3 bases, with 19 bases lying between them. Germline V lookup: CDR1 MGHDK, CDR2 SYGVNS. CDR3 size: 18 residues. The CDR3 bases are TGTGCCAGCAGTGAATATCGGGGGGCGGGAGTCTCGACAGATACGCAGTATTTT. Translating gives CASSEYRGAGVSTDTQYF.

This clonotype was seen only a few times. The chain has TRBV20-1 and TRBJ2-1; tentatively, D is TRBD2 (6 bases). This CDR3 contains 16 residues. The V and J ends lost 0 bases and 1 base respectively, with 13 bases between them. Germline V gene sequence: CDR1 DFQATT, CDR2 SNEGSKA (reference sequence). The CDR3 DNA reads as TGCAGTGCTAGAGAGATCGGGAGTTTGTCCTACAATGAGCAGTTCTTC. Its translation: CSAREIGSLSYNEQFF.

As concerns this clonotype: Possible read error: a much larger clone is one base away. The V gene is TRBV4-3, the J gene TRBJ2-7, with no clear D. This CDR3 is 14 amino acids long. V lost 2 bases and J lost 2, with 10 bases in between. Germline V gene data show CDR1 as LGHNA and CDR2 as YSLEER. CDR3 bases: TGCGCCAGCAGCCAAAATGGACCAGCCTACGAGCAGTACTTC. It is translated as CASSQNGPAYEQYF.

Turning to this clonotype: One end of the junction varies from germline; a read error may be responsible. CDR3 bases: TGTGCCAGTAGTCGAGACGAGACCCAGTCCTTC. It is translated as CASSRDETQSF. The rearrangement joins TRBV19 to TRBJ2-5; D unclear. Germline CDR1 reads LNHDA; CDR2 reads SQIVND (reference sequence). The CDR3 has 11 amino acids.

This clonotype was seen more than once but under ten times. The chain's CDR3 is CSARETGLAGEQFF. As DNA, the CDR3 is TGCAGTGCTAGAGAGACGGGACTAGCGGGTGAGCAGTTCTTC. The V call is TRBV20-1, the J call TRBJ2-1, with 12 bases aligning to TRBD2. The V gene's germline CDR1 is DFQATT and CDR2 SNEGSKA (reference sequence). The CDR3 sequence is 14 residues long. V lost 0 bases, J lost 9 bases, and 3 bases stayed unmatched.

V usage is TRBV4-3 and J usage is TRBJ1-2; no definite D call. The CDR3 is 17 residues long. Per germline, CDR1 LGHNA and CDR2 YSLEER. Deletions cut 0 bases from V and 4 bases from J, with 18 bases between. CDR3 DNA sequence: TGCGCCAGCAGCCAAGATAGGTCCTTGGCAGTCACCTATGGCTACACCTTC. Protein: CASSQDRSLAVTYGYTF.

This clonotype was counted between two and nine times. The J gene is TRBJ2-1, the V gene TRBV4-2, with 9 bases aligning to TRBD2. Germline-derived CDR1 and CDR2 are LGHNA and YNFKEQ. The CDR3 is made up of 19 amino acids. Trimming took 0 bases from V and 0 from J; bases not matched to a gene: 9. In DNA form, the CDR3 reads TGTGCCAGCAGCCAAGACCCTATTTATAGCGGGAGCTCCTACAATGAGCAGTTCTTC. Protein sequence: CASSQDPIYSGSSYNEQFF.

With respect to this clonotype: One base away lies a much larger clone, so this may be a sequencing read error. CDR3 amino acids: CASSYAGSGAEASF. The DNA for the CDR3 is TGTGCCAGCAGTTACGCGGGCTCTGGGGCTGAAGCTTCCTTT. The chain is built from TRBV6-5 and TRBJ1-1; D might be TRBD1 (5 bases). The CDR3 has 14 amino acids. CDR1 is MNHEY, CDR2 SVGAGI, per germline.

This clonotype occurred once. The V gene is TRBV27, the J gene TRBJ2-3; 8 bases map to TRBD1. The CDR3 has 15 residues. The ends lost 8 bases at V and 7 bases at J; junction bases unmatched: 14. Germline CDR1 is MNHEY and CDR2 is SMNVEV (reference sequence). CDR3 region: CASRLGQGWAHTQYF. The CDR3 nucleotides are TGTGCCAGCCGCCTCGGACAGGGCTGGGCCCATACGCAGTATTTT.

The genes are TRBV27 and TRBJ2-2; the D is unclear. CDR1 is MNHEY and CDR2 is SMNVEV in the germline V gene (reference sequence). The CDR3 is 14 amino acids. Trimming took off 0 bases at V and 6 bases at J, with 8 bases between the two ends. The CDR3 region is CASSLSIPAGELFF. Written as DNA, the CDR3 is TGTGCCAGCAGTTTATCTATTCCGGCCGGGGAGCTGTTTTTT.

The chain carries TRBV7-9 and TRBJ2-7; 10 positions agree with TRBD2. With 3 bases clipped from V and 5 bases from J, the junction kept 13 bases outside the gene matches. CDR3 size: 17 residues. Germline V gives CDR1 SEHNR, CDR2 FQNEAQ (reference sequence). Here the CDR3 reads CASSFPSGGAYNHEQYF. The CDR3 bases are TGTGCCAGCAGCTTTCCCAGCGGGGGGGCCTACAACCACGAGCAGTACTTC.